This TCR beta chain derives from a study of human T cells and chemical hapten exposure. At the level of the study: TCR yields differed between samples (mainly from small differences in pooled library volume).

Details on this clonotype: The antigen is undetermined.

V shed 5 bases and J shed 3 bases, with 11 bases lying between them. This CDR3 contains 14 residues. Per the germline V gene, CDR1 is MDHEN and CDR2 is SYDVKM. One entry per CDR3 protein results from TCRdb running MiXCR on the RACE reads. This table holds roughly 100,000 distinct CDR3 sequences, 12% found once. Study-wide results and limits: It should be noted that donors had alopecia, so their immune response may differ from healthy people's. TCRs exceeding 1 in 1000 frequency stayed unchanged with DPC sensitization.

Time point indicated: pre-sensitization, week 0. Treatment denoted: therapeutic diphenylcyclopropenone sensitization with weekly scalp DPC. The V gene is TRBV28, the J gene TRBJ1-5; TRBD1 is a possible D gene (5 bases). The TCR originated in a woman between 45 and 60 years old with alopecia areata. Some clones in this sample may be carry-over from other donors' samples. The specimen was whole blood, collected in connection with sensitization to the hapten diphenylcyclopropenone (DPC). As DNA, the CDR3 is TGTGCCAGCAGTCTTACAGGACCCAATCAGCCCCAGCATTTT. It specifies CASSLTGPNQPQHF.